The next 7 T cell receptor beta chains were all read from a single sample in a study of blood T cell repertoires in COVID-19. The protocol was immunoSEQ multiplex PCR, while the TCRdb copy is restricted to in-frame clones and leaves out a portion. The sample holds roughly 150,000 clones, about four fifths seen once. The sequenced material came from peripheral blood. The receptors here all came from a woman of 80 years or more with active or convalescent COVID-19.

V gene TRBV5-1 combines with J gene TRBJ2-5; a weak D match, TRBD1 (6 bases). The germline V and J ends were trimmed by 3 bases and 1 base, with 13 bases remaining between them. This CDR3 comprises 15 residues. Germline V gene lookup returns CDR1 SGHRS and CDR2 YFSETQ. Here the CDR3 reads CASSSGQGPQETQYF. In DNA, the CDR3 is TGCGCCAGCAGCTCGGGGCAGGGGCCCCAAGAGACCCAGTACTTC.

The chain has TRBV30 and TRBJ1-2; TRBD1 agrees at 8 bases. This CDR3 contains 12 residues. V lost 0 bases and J lost 8; bases outside the gene matches: 2. Germline CDR1 is GTSNPN and CDR2 is SVGIG (reference sequence). In DNA form, the CDR3 reads TGTGCCTGGAGTGTACAGGGGGAAGGCTACACCTTC. Translated: CAWSVQGEGYTF.

The chain is built from TRBV5-1 and TRBJ1-6; D is possibly TRBD1 (6 bases). Germline V gene sequence: CDR1 SGHRS, CDR2 YFSETQ. V lost 4 bases and J 0 bases, leaving 17 bases between the germline ends. CDR3 length equals 18 residues. The CDR3 bases are TGCGCCAGCAGCAAGGACAGTTATGATACCTCCTATAATTCACCCCTCCACTTT. Its translation is CASSKDSYDTSYNSPLHF.

The CDR3: CASSDSADSSYEQYF. CDR3 DNA: TGCGCCAGCAGTGACTCGGCGGACAGCTCCTACGAGCAGTACTTC. This chain links TRBV10-2 with TRBJ2-7, with D tentatively TRBD1 (6 bases). The CDR3 consists of 15 residues. V shed 3 bases and J shed 0 bases, with 12 bases lying between them. Germline CDR1 and CDR2: WSHSY and SAAADI.

V and J are TRBV2 and TRBJ2-5, with TRBD1 as a possible D gene (6 bases). From germline, CDR1 is SNHLY and CDR2 FYNNEI. The CDR3 totals 11 residues. The V and J ends lost 7 bases and 4 bases respectively, with 7 bases between them. The DNA for the CDR3 is TGTGCCAGCACACAGGGAGAGACCCAGTACTTC. Translation: CASTQGETQYF.

This clone was recorded only once. In DNA form, the CDR3 reads TGTGCCAGTAGTAATAGCGGGGGAAACACCGGGGAGCTGTTTTTT. Its translation is CASSNSGGNTGELFF. The genes are TRBV19 and TRBJ2-2; TRBD2 aligns across 9 bases. The junction had 2 bases not matched to a gene; V was cut back by 4 bases and J by 2 bases. The germline gives CDR1 LNHDA, CDR2 SQIVND (reference sequence). This CDR3 spans 15 amino acids. Full variable domain (outside the CDR3, taken from reference TRBV19 and TRBJ2-2): DGGITQSPKYLFRKEGQNVTLSCEQNLNHDAMYWYRQDPGQGLRLIYYSQIVNDFQKGDIAEGYSVSREKKESFPLTVTSAQKNPTAFYLCASSNSGGNTGELFFGEGSRLTVL.

This chain joins TRBV19 and TRBJ1-4, with no clear D. The germline gives CDR1 LNHDA, CDR2 SQIVND (reference sequence). V lost 5 bases and J 8 bases, leaving 15 bases between the germline ends. The CDR3 is made up of 14 amino acids. CDR3 bases: TGTGCCAGTAGTGTCACTGCGGGAGGCGAAAAACTGTTTTTT. Protein: CASSVTAGGEKLFF.